The clone carrying this T cell receptor (beta chain) came up a few times. The antigen is not known. The sample is drawn from a study of CD8 T cells in ankylosing spondylitis. Scientists made TCR beta libraries using quantitative 5'-RACE with molecular barcodes. TCRdb ran MiXCR on the 5' RACE reads and lists one entry per CDR3 protein. Among roughly 440,000 distinct CDR3 sequences listed, roughly a sixth were seen once. General study results and limits: Ankylosing spondylitis blood seemed to carry a telltale TCR beta motif made of about 8 highly homologous variants.

Trimming shortened V by 1 base and J by 1 base, and 11 bases separated the two germline ends. CDR3 length: 16 amino acids. CDR1 is KGHSH, CDR2 LQKENI, per germline. This sequence was found in a male donor with ankylosing spondylitis. The chain uses TRBV18 and TRBJ2-4; D possibly uses TRBD1 or TRBD2 (5 bases each). Sequenced: blood, either unsorted or a sorted T cell fraction (not recorded which). The CDR3 loop reads CASSPLGEGAKNIQYF. The CDR3 bases are TGTGCCAGCTCACCACTCGGTGAGGGGGCCAAAAACATTCAGTACTTC.